This T cell receptor beta chain emerged from a study of T cell responses to AZD1222 COVID-19 vaccine (dated by TCRdb to the early 2020s). Describing the broader study: Because spike-specific TCR depth and breadth did not differ between the two schedules, AZD1222 recipients who got a second dose at roughly 4 weeks were pooled with those who got a second dose at roughly 12 weeks. A total of 233 trial participants underwent TCR sequencing, of whom roughly 210 had received two doses of AZD1222 and 26 had received two doses of the MenACWY control vaccine. Trial participants were enrolled by age into subgroups of 18-55, 56-69 and 70-plus years, and roughly 160, 29 and 62 TCR-sequenced participants, respectively, were included in these subgroups. The paper as a whole reports these results and caveats: Because no day 14 peak-response samples were available, the repertoires could be characterized only after the peak T cell response. The 56-69-year group was small, and its depth increase did not reach significance, likely because of low power. The whole spike protein was spanned by vaccine-associated CD4 TCRs, and dominant responses were seen in regions 160-218 and 743-854. Spike-specific TCR breadth and depth rose significantly after two AZD1222 doses compared with day 0 and with MenACWY recipients. Nearly half of unique spike-specific TCRs reportedly recognized epitopes outside regions mutated in the B.1.351 and B.1.1.7 variants. Conclusions about previously exposed vaccinees were limited because only a handful of AZD1222 recipients were SARS-CoV-2 seropositive at baseline. Participants were mostly white British, with more females than males. The authors suggested clonal diversity may have been underestimated.

The CDR3 regions of human TCRbeta chains were analyzed by immunosequencing. From the authors' description of their analysis: TCRs in the repertoires were compared against a reference library of SARS-CoV-2-specific TCRs that had been generated with the MIRA antigen-specificity platform. Breadth was defined as the fraction of unique TCRs that were SARS-CoV-2-associated. Depth was defined as the fraction of total T cells that were SARS-CoV-2-associated. Using the MIRA data, each spike-specific TCR was assigned both to the spike region to which the TCR was reactive and to a CD4 or CD8 class. Log10-transformed breadth and depth values were compared by one-way ANOVA with Sidak's multiple comparisons tests. The table was pulled from immuneACCESS by TCRdb, which kept in-frame rearrangements only. Such tables lose some clones; where checked, under half of the loss comes from unresolved V genes, and the rest has no known cause. V and J calls and clone size come straight from that table; D and trimming were deduced from the DNA. The sample table records under 150,000 clones; about 94% of these occur just once. The ten largest make up approximately 0.85% of the sample.

To note about this clone: Its antigen is not yet known. Base qualities are not at hand, and no much larger clone is one base apart.

The sample's time point label is to be understood as: baseline before first vaccination. Vaccinee samples came from UK trials COV001 and COV002, including a single-blind randomized controlled phase 2/3 trial of AZD1222 (ChAdOx1 nCoV-19) in healthy adults. Trial participant PBMC samples were collected at day 0 and day 28 after the second dose for TCRbeta chain sequencing. This TCR was recovered from an adult in good health. Here the sequenced sample was peripheral blood, taken on day 0 of AZD1222 vaccination.

This receptor has the CDR3 CATKRGPVYNEQFF. The DNA sequence is as follows: TGTGCCACCAAGCGGGGGCCCGTCTACAATGAGCAGTTCTTC. The chain is made from TRBV2 and TRBJ2-1, with 8 junctional bases fitting TRBD2. Clipping removes 10 bases from V and 3 bases from J, with 8 as the unmatched junction base count. The CDR3 runs 14 amino acids, cysteine and phenylalanine included. The read is trimmed to its CDR3 DNA, 42 bases read in frame from base 1. According to the germline V gene, CDR1 reads SNHLY and CDR2 reads FYNNEI.